The T cell receptor (beta chain) under discussion was sequenced for a study of T cells in Graves' hyperthyroidism and ophthalmopathy. Amplification targeted TCR beta CDR3 regions from RNA transcripts. First-round RT-PCR of the TCR CDR3 relied on the HTBI primer set. MiXCR was run by TCRdb on the multiplex PCR reads, yielding one entry per CDR3 protein. The data hold about 380,000 distinct CDR3 sequences, with roughly 14% observed a single time. In this sample, this clonotype turned up many times. Together with thyroid ultrasound, orbital computed tomography, serum thyroxine and TRAb, clinical symptoms were used for diagnoses. The CDR3 sequence is 13 residues long. The germline V gene has CDR1 MNHNS and CDR2 SASEGT. Unmatched junction bases numbered 6, after V lost 10 bases and J lost 0 bases.

The chain recombines TRBV6-1 with TRBJ2-7, with TRBD2 matching 7 bases. The TCR comes from a man aged 25 to 40 with Graves' hyperthyroidism that later progressed to Graves' ophthalmopathy. Sequenced: blood. The CDR3 reads CAIQAGISYEQYF. The CDR3 nucleotides read TGTGCCATCCAAGCGGGGATCTCCTACGAGCAGTACTTC.